These T cell receptor beta chains were read from a single sample in a study of T cell repertoires in cytomegalovirus infection. Each CDR3 protein is one row after TCRdb ran MiXCR on the reads. The table has just under 300,000 distinct CDR3 sequences, around 9.6% seen once. The sample comprised PBMCs. The receptors derive from a human donor in good health (CMV status not recorded). Some clones in this sample may be carry-over from other donors' samples. Both conserved end residues are part of each CDR3. A D gene is named only where the DNA matches it firmly. Not every row has a clone size; where given, it reads once, few, many or a size class.

j_call,clone_size,v_call,d_call,cdr3_nt,cdr3_aa
TRBJ1-2,few,TRBV19,TRBD1,TGTGCCAGTTCGGACAGGGCGGGCGGCTACACCTTC,CASSDRAGGYTF
TRBJ1-2,many,TRBV7-2,.,TGTGCCAGCGCACTGCCAGGGAGACCCGTACTATTCTATGGCTACACCTTC,CASALPGRPVLFYGYTF
TRBJ1-1,.,TRBV18,.,TGTGCCAGCTCACCATCAACAGTGCCGTTGACTGAAGCTTTCTTT,CASSPSTVPLTEAFF
TRBJ1-2,many,TRBV12-3/TRBV12-4,TRBD1,TGTGCCAGCAGTCGGACAGGGGCTAACTATGGCTACACCTTC,CASSRTGANYGYTF
TRBJ2-1,many,TRBV12-3/TRBV12-4,.,TGTGCCAGCAACATGGACAGAAACAATGAGCAGTTCTTC,CASNMDRNNEQFF
TRBJ2-1,.,TRBV23-1,.,TGCGCCAGCAGACCAAATGAAGACGATCCACCCGCCGGCTATGAGCAGTTCTTC,CASRPNEDDPPAGYEQFF
TRBJ2-6,many,TRBV7-8,.,TGTGCCAGCAGCTTAACGGACAGCTCTGGGGCCAACGTCCTGACTTTC,CASSLTDSSGANVLTF
TRBJ1-6,many,TRBV7-2,.,TGTGCCAGCAGCTTTAGGGGGGGTAGTTCACCCCTCCACTTT,CASSFRGGSSPLHF
TRBJ2-3,many,TRBV20-1,TRBD2,TGCAGTGCGGCAGCTAGCGGAAGGAGAGATACGCAGTATTTT,CSAAASGRRDTQYF
TRBJ2-2,many,TRBV20-1,TRBD1,TGCAGTGCCCTCCCGGGACAGGGAAGAACCGGGGAGCTGTTTTTT,CSALPGQGRTGELFF
TRBJ1-2,few,TRBV4-3,.,TGCGCCAGCAGCCAAGACAGGCTCTATGGCTACACCTTC,CASSQDRLYGYTF
TRBJ1-1,many,TRBV6-5,TRBD1,TGTGCCAGCAGTCCCCTTCCGGGACAGGGGGCCACCGGAGCTTTCTTT,CASSPLPGQGATGAFF
TRBJ2-1,.,TRBV27,.,TGTGCCAGCCGGGACCTCCTTCACAATGAGCAGTTCTTC,CASRDLLHNEQFF
TRBJ2-6,many,TRBV7-9,.,TGTGCCAGCAGCTTAGCTCAGGGCGCTGCTGGGGCCAACGTCCTGACTTTC,CASSLAQGAAGANVLTF
TRBJ2-3,few,TRBV15,TRBD2,TGTGCCACCAGCAGAGATTCGACAGCGGGGGTTGTGGATACGCAGTATTTT,CATSRDSTAGVVDTQYF
TRBJ2-1,.,TRBV28,TRBD2,TGTGCCAGCAGTCGTCGGGACTACGTGAATGAGCAGTTCTTC,CASSRRDYVNEQFF
TRBJ2-2,many,TRBV4-2,TRBD2,TGTGCCAGCAGCCCCGGCGGGGGGCCAGGCGGGGAGCTGTTTTTT,CASSPGGGPGGELFF
TRBJ2-3,many,TRBV6-2/TRBV6-3,TRBD2,TGTGCCAGCAAGGGTATGGTAGCGGGGGGTGCAGATACGCAGTATTTT,CASKGMVAGGADTQYF
TRBJ2-3,.,TRBV6-5,.,TGTGCCAGCAGTCCCTTCTTAGTCAGCACAGATACGCAGTATTTT,CASSPFLVSTDTQYF
TRBJ2-4,.,TRBV6-2/TRBV6-3,TRBD1,TGTGCCAGCAGTACCGGGACAGGGATTTTAAACATTCAGTACTTC,CASSTGTGILNIQYF
TRBJ2-2,many,TRBV20-1,.,TGCAGTGCTAGAGATCTAAGGACGCCAACCGGGGAGCTGTTTTTT,CSARDLRTPTGELFF
TRBJ1-5,many,TRBV29-1,.,TGCAGCGTAGCGAGAGATAGCAATCAGCCCCAGCATTTT,CSVARDSNQPQHF
TRBJ1-2,many,TRBV7-2,.,TGTGCCAGCAGCTTTAATAACTATGGCTACACCTTC,CASSFNNYGYTF
TRBJ1-3,many,TRBV10-3,.,TGTGCCATCAGACGGGGGCCCGGAAACACCATATATTTT,CAIRRGPGNTIYF
TRBJ2-2,many,TRBV7-3,.,TGTGCCAGCAGCCCGTATATGAACACCGGGGAGCTGTTTTTT,CASSPYMNTGELFF
TRBJ1-2,many,TRBV7-2,TRBD1,TGTGCCAGCAGGACTACAGGGGGCTCTAACTATGGCTACACCTTC,CASRTTGGSNYGYTF
TRBJ1-4,few,TRBV10-3,.,TGTGCCATCAGTGAGTCCCAGGGGAATGAAAAACTGTTTTTT,CAISESQGNEKLFF
TRBJ2-2,.,TRBV2,TRBD1,TGTGCCAGCAGTTCTACAGGGGCGAACACCGGGGAGCTGTTTTTT,CASSSTGANTGELFF
TRBJ2-1,many,TRBV6-1,TRBD1,TGTGCCAGCAGCCACGGGACAGGGTTCAGCAATGAGCAGTTCTTC,CASSHGTGFSNEQFF
TRBJ1-2,many,TRBV19,TRBD1,TGTGCCAGTACGGACCGGACAGGCGGAAGATATGGCTACACCTTC,CASTDRTGGRYGYTF
TRBJ1-4,many,TRBV7-9,.,TGTGCCAGCAGCTTTCCTAGCCAAGGGGTCAATGAAAAACTGTTTTTT,CASSFPSQGVNEKLFF
TRBJ2-1,many,TRBV12-3/TRBV12-4,.,TGTGCCAGCAGTTTAGCGGGGGGCGCCGTGAACAATGAGCAGTTCTTC,CASSLAGGAVNNEQFF
TRBJ2-5,many,TRBV6-2/TRBV6-3,.,TGTGCCAGCAGCGCGATAGAGACCCAGTACTTC,CASSAIETQYF